This T cell receptor (beta chain) was recovered during a study of blood T cell repertoires in COVID-19. Background on the study: Whether acute or convalescent, the COVID-19 samples came from the United States, Italy and Spain. PBMCs, B-cell-depleted T cells, or T cells were the source of the cDNA or gDNA that made up the material.

The germline V gene has CDR1 SGHDT and CDR2 YYEEEE. Trimming cost V 1 base and J 7 bases, with 11 bases left between them. CDR3 size: 13 residues. Measured with immunoSEQ multiplex PCR; TCRdb has only the in-frame clones, and not every one. The sample includes some 46,000 clones, over 75% of them seen just once. The source is a woman in her sixties or seventies with acute or convalescent COVID-19. The chain uses TRBV5-6 and TRBJ1-1; unclear D gene. Input material: peripheral blood. The chain's CDR3 is CASSLQVTHEAFF. The CDR3 DNA follows: TGTGCCAGCAGCTTGCAGGTTACCCATGAAGCTTTCTTT.